The 22 T cell receptor beta chains listed next were all sequenced from one sample in a study of blood T cell repertoires in COVID-19. Profiling relied on immunoSEQ multiplex PCR, and the TCRdb table lists in-frame clones only, not all of them. The data contain more than 200,000 clones, 87% of them singletons. Material for sequencing was PBMCs or T cells enriched from blood (not recorded which). The receptors stem from a man aged 25-45 years in a cohort exposed to, infected with or recovered from COVID-19 (not recorded which).

The chain carries TRBV4-3 and TRBJ2-1; TRBD1 matches at 8 bases. From germline, CDR1 is LGHNA and CDR2 YSLEER. With V trimmed by 1 base and J by 9 bases, 8 bases remained unmatched. The CDR3 has 15 residues. This chain's CDR3 is CASSQALAGGREQFF. In nucleotides, the CDR3 is TGCGCCAGCAGCCAAGCACTGGCAGGGGGCCGTGAGCAGTTCTTC.

This chain links TRBV28 with TRBJ2-2; 8 bases map to TRBD1. This CDR3 is built from 16 residues. Germline CDR1 and CDR2: MDHEN and SYDVKM. The ends lost 6 bases at V and 5 bases at J; junction bases unmatched: 11. CDR3 amino acids: CASSYFQGAGTGELFF. CDR3 DNA: TGTGCCAGCAGCTATTTTCAGGGGGCGGGTACCGGGGAGCTGTTTTTT.

This clone was counted a few times. The V gene is TRBV11-3, the J gene TRBJ2-2; D is undetermined. The CDR3 totals 12 residues. Trimming removed 2 bases from V and 11 bases from J, with 9 bases in between. The V gene's germline CDR1 is SGHNT and CDR2 YENEEA. The CDR3 DNA reads as TGTGCCAGCAGCTTAATCCGCGGAGAGCTGTTTTTT. It yields the protein CASSLIRGELFF.

This clone was seen just once. This CDR3 is CASSPTLPNTGELFF. The CDR3 nucleotides are TGTGCCAGCAGTCCAACTCTCCCGAACACCGGGGAGCTGTTTTTT. The V and J genes are TRBV28 and TRBJ2-2; D is ambiguous. The germline CDR1 and CDR2 sequences are MDHEN and SYDVKM. Trimming stripped 5 bases from V and 0 bases from J, with 10 bases between. The CDR3 is 15 amino acids.

The rearrangement joins TRBV14 to TRBJ1-3, with 8 nucleotides matching TRBD1. CDR1 and CDR2 (germline): SGHDN, FVKESK. V shed 2 bases, J shed 2 bases, and the junction held 5 bases outside the gene matches. The CDR3 extends over 16 amino acids. For the CDR3, the DNA is TGTGCCAGCAGCCAACCGGGACAGGTACCTGGAAACACCATATATTTT. This encodes CASSQPGQVPGNTIYF.

This chain links TRBV27 with TRBJ2-2, with 8 bases fitting TRBD2. This CDR3 is 15 amino acids long. Trimming took 7 bases from V and 4 from J; bases not matched to a gene: 8. Germline CDR1 reads MNHEY; CDR2 reads SMNVEV (reference sequence). In DNA, the CDR3 is TGTGCCAGCAAGAGTAGCGGGGAGCGCACCGGGGAGCTGTTTTTT. It translates to CASKSSGERTGELFF.

This chain joins TRBV7-9 and TRBJ1-1; 7 bases align to TRBD1. The germline CDR1 and CDR2 sequences are SEHNR and FQNEAQ (reference sequence). There are 16 residues in the CDR3. V shed 1 base, J shed 4 bases, and the junction held 9 bases outside the gene matches. In DNA, the CDR3 is TGTGCCAGCAGCTTAGGGGCGGGACAGAGCGGCACTGAAGCTTTCTTT. Translated: CASSLGAGQSGTEAFF.

J is TRBJ1-2 and V is TRBV7-9; no firm D call. Trimming cost V 4 bases and J 4 bases, with 7 bases left between them. CDR1 and CDR2 from the germline V gene are SEHNR and FQNEAQ (reference sequence). The CDR3 extends over 12 amino acids. The CDR3 here is CASSSGSYGYTF. CDR3 nucleotides: TGTGCCAGCAGCTCCGGGTCCTATGGCTACACCTTC.

This clone is a singleton in its sample. This sequence joins TRBV5-5 and TRBJ1-5; possible D gene TRBD1, 5 bases. This CDR3 is 17 amino acids long. Trimming removed 3 bases at V and 0 bases at J, with 16 bases between. Looked up from germline, CDR1 is SGHKS and CDR2 is YYEKEE (reference sequence). In DNA form, the CDR3 reads TGTGCCAGCAGCTGGACCCCAGGGACTTATAGCAATCAGCCCCAGCATTTT. It encodes CASSWTPGTYSNQPQHF.

The chain combines TRBV4-3 with TRBJ1-5; TRBD1 matches at 11 bases. CDR1 and CDR2 from the germline V gene are LGHNA and YSLEER. V was pared by 3 bases and J by 6 bases, with 16 bases of the junction left unmatched. The length of the CDR3 is 19 residues. The CDR3 reads CASSQTDRGPEARGQPQHF. As DNA, the CDR3 is TGCGCCAGCAGCCAGACGGACAGGGGGCCGGAGGCTAGAGGTCAGCCCCAGCATTTT.

V is TRBV11-2 and J is TRBJ2-7, with 9 bases lining up with TRBD1. The CDR3 is made up of 15 amino acids. Germline values: CDR1 SGHAT, CDR2 FQNNGV. Trimming took 5 bases from V and 7 from J; bases not matched to a gene: 12. The CDR3 nucleotides read TGTGCCAGCAGCCCAGTACAGGGGGCGAAAATAGAGCAGTACTTC. Translating it yields CASSPVQGAKIEQYF.

The chain is built from TRBV28 and TRBJ2-2; 9 bases align to TRBD1. Germline values: CDR1 MDHEN, CDR2 SYDVKM. The CDR3 contains 16 residues. With 8 bases clipped from V and 6 bases from J, the junction kept 13 bases outside the gene matches. CDR3 amino acids: CASLNSGTGRSGELFF. CDR3 nucleotide sequence: TGTGCCAGCCTCAACTCCGGGACAGGGAGGTCCGGGGAGCTGTTTTTT. Supplemented by reference TRBV28 and TRBJ2-2, the full variable domain reads DVKVTQSSRYLVKRTGEKVFLECVQDMDHENMFWYRQDPGLGLRLIYFSYDVKMKEKGDIPEGYSVSREKKERFSLILESASTNQTSMYLCASLNSGTGRSGELFFGEGSRLTVL.

The chain recombines TRBV11-3 with TRBJ2-1; D remains unclear. The CDR3 has 15 amino acids. The V gene's germline CDR1 is SGHNT and CDR2 YENEEA. V was shortened by 4 bases and J by 0 bases, with 10 bases between the two germline ends. CDR3 nucleotide sequence: TGTGCCAGCAGCTCCCGGGTTAGCTCCTACAATGAGCAGTTCTTC. As protein: CASSSRVSSYNEQFF.

This chain joins TRBV7-9 and TRBJ1-1; 8 bases are a match to TRBD1. The CDR3 is made up of 16 amino acids. The V and J ends lost 3 bases and 4 bases, in that order; junction bases with no gene match: 10. Germline V gene lookup returns CDR1 SEHNR and CDR2 FQNEAQ (reference sequence). The CDR3 sequence: CASSLARQGSGTEAFF. In nucleotides, the CDR3 is TGTGCCAGCAGCTTGGCCCGACAGGGGTCAGGCACTGAAGCTTTCTTT.

The J gene is TRBJ2-7, the V gene TRBV3-1 (or the pseudogene TRBV3-2), with D hard to call. CDR3 length equals 16 residues. V shed 0 bases and J shed 1 base, with 13 bases lying between them. Germline CDR1 is LGHDT and CDR2 is YNNKEL (reference sequence). CDR3 sequence: CASSQDPSTASYEQYF. CDR3 in DNA: TGTGCCAGCAGCCAAGATCCTTCAACTGCTTCCTACGAGCAGTACTTC.

This clone was recorded only once. This chain connects TRBV9 to TRBJ2-1, with 10 bases lining up with TRBD2. Germline CDR1 reads SGDLS; CDR2 reads YYNGEE. V lost 0 bases to trimming and J lost 0 bases; unmatched junction nucleotides: 3. The CDR3 totals 17 residues. CDR3 in DNA: TGTGCCAGCAGCGTAGTGCCTAGCGGGAGCTCCTACAATGAGCAGTTCTTC. It is translated as CASSVVPSGSSYNEQFF.

The genes are TRBV2 and TRBJ1-2, with a tentative D call TRBD1 (6 bases). Germline loops: CDR1 SNHLY, CDR2 FYNNEI. V was pared by 7 bases and J by 7 bases, with 19 bases between. The CDR3 totals 14 residues. CDR3 residues: CASTEPQGLSGYTF. The CDR3 DNA reads TGTGCCAGCACCGAACCCCAGGGGCTAAGTGGCTACACCTTC.

The chain links TRBV29-1 to TRBJ2-5; 12 positions agree with TRBD2. The germline V gene has CDR1 SQVTM and CDR2 ANQGSEA. The CDR3 is 14 amino acids. Trimming cost V 2 bases and J 4 bases; bases outside gene matches: 2. CDR3 DNA: TGCAGCGTTGAACAGGGACTAGCGGGAGAGACCCAGTACTTC. Its protein is CSVEQGLAGETQYF.

The chain joins TRBV5-1 to TRBJ2-1; D possibly corresponds to TRBD1 (6 bases). The ends were cut back, 1 base at V and 3 bases at J, with 11 bases in the middle. Germline CDR1 is SGHRS and CDR2 is YFSETQ. CDR3 length equals 15 residues. The DNA for the CDR3 is TGCGCCAGCAGCTTGACAGGGTCCGGCTACAATGAGCAGTTCTTC. It yields the protein CASSLTGSGYNEQFF.

The V gene is TRBV11-2, the J gene TRBJ1-3; TRBD1 might be the D (6 bases). The CDR3 is 17 amino acids. CDR1 and CDR2 from the germline V gene are SGHAT and FQNNGV. The ends were cut back, 2 bases at V and 0 bases at J, with 14 bases in the middle. The CDR3 DNA sequence: TGTGCCAGCAGCTTATTAACAGGGCTTTTCTCTGGAAACACCATATATTTT. Amino acids: CASSLLTGLFSGNTIYF.

CDR3 in amino acids: CATSEGGRAFF. The CDR3 DNA is TGTGCCACCAGTGAGGGGGGGCGAGCTTTCTTT. J is TRBJ1-1 and V is TRBV24-1; tentatively, D is TRBD1 (6 bases). V gave up 4 bases and J gave up 10 bases, with 9 bases separating them. The CDR3 loop spans 11 amino acids. Germline V gene lookup returns CDR1 KGHDR and CDR2 SFDVKD.

The chain combines TRBV27 with TRBJ2-7, with TRBD2 matching 7 bases. The CDR3 contains 14 residues. From germline, CDR1 is MNHEY and CDR2 SMNVEV (reference sequence). V gave up 8 bases and J gave up 0 bases; unmatched junction bases: 7. CDR3 sequence (DNA): TGTGCCAGCCGGACCAGCGGGATCTCCTACGAGCAGTACTTC. Its translation is CASRTSGISYEQYF.